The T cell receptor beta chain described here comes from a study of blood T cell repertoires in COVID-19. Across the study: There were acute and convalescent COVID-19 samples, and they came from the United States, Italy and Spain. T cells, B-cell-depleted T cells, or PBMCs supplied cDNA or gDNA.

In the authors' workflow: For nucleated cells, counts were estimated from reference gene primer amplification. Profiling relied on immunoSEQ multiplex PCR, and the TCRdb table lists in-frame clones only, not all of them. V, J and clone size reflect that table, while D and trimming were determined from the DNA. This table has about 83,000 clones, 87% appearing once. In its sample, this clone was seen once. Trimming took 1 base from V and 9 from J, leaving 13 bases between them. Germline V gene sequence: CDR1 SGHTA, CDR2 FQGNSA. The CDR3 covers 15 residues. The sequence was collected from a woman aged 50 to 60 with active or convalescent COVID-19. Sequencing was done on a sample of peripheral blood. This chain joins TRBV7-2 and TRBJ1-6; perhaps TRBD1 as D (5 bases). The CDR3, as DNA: TGTGCCAGCAGCTTAGTGAGTCAGGGTGCTTCACCCCTCCACTTT. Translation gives CASSLVSQGASPLHF.